The subject of this entry is one T cell receptor beta chain. Its antigen is undetermined. The record originates from a study of shared clonotypes between healthy human individuals. Overall study context: Donors were a couple of women and three men aged 18 to 49. General study results and limits: Memory subsets had estimated richness that was generally smaller than that of naive subsets. When compared with the clonotypes that were shared by all four sorted-subset donors, the non-shared clonotypes turned out to have lower generation probabilities. For naive CD4 cells, roughly 5.5% of clonotypes were shared across a handful of donors.

Naive-designated CD8 cells lacked CD45RO, were positively enriched for CCR7, and omitted terminally differentiated effector memory CD45RA+ cells. Here immunoSEQ multiplex PCR was the method, and the copy in TCRdb shows in-frame clones only, minus some. Here the sample spans 800,000 or so clones, 90% to 98% being singletons. The source of this sequence is a man aged 25-45 years in good health. Material: naive CD8+ T cells sorted from blood.

The CDR3 protein is CASSWIGTSMNEQFF. CDR3 DNA: TGTGCCAGCAGCTGGATCGGGACTAGTATGAATGAGCAGTTCTTC. This chain uses TRBV7-9 with TRBJ2-1, with 8 bases that match TRBD2. Germline CDR1 SEHNR, CDR2 FQNEAQ (reference sequence). The junction had 9 bases not matched to a gene; V was cut back by 4 bases and J by 7 bases. The CDR3 loop spans 15 amino acids.